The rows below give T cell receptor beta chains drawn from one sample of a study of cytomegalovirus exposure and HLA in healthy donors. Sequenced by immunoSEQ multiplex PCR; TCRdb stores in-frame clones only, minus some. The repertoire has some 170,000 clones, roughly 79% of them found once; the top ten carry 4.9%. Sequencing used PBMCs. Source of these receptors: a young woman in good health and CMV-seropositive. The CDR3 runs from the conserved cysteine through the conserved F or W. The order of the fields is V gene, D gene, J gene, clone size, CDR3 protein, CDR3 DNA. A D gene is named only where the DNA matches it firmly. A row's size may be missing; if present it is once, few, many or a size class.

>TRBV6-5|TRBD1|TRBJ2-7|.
CASTMDRVEQYF
TGTGCCAGCACCATGGACAGGGTAGAGCAGTACTTC
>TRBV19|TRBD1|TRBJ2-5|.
CASSSAYRGHETQYF
TGTGCCAGTAGTTCAGCTTACAGGGGGCATGAGACCCAGTACTTC
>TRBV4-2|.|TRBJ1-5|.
CASSQVWFSRNNQPQHF
TGTGCCAGCAGCCAAGTCTGGTTCTCCAGGAACAATCAGCCCCAGCATTTT
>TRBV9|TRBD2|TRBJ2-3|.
CASSPRGTSGHHTQYF
TGTGCCAGCAGCCCCAGGGGGACTAGCGGGCACCATACGCAGTATTTT
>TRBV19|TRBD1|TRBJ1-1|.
CASSILGQGVYWDGTEAFF
TGTGCCAGTAGTATCCTCGGACAGGGCGTTTATTGGGATGGCACTGAAGCTTTCTTT
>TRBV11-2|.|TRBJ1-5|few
CASSLEGGNQPQHF
TGTGCCAGCAGCTTAGAAGGGGGCAATCAGCCCCAGCATTTT
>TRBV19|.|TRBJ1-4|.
CASSAHGGEREKLFF
TGTGCCAGTAGCGCACATGGGGGGGAACGCGAAAAACTGTTTTTT
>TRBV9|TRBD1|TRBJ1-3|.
CASSVGVRQGSSGNTIYF
TGTGCCAGCAGCGTAGGCGTGAGACAGGGAAGCTCTGGAAACACCATATATTTT
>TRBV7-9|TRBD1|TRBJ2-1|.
CASSSQGARNYNEQFF
TGTGCCAGCAGCTCACAGGGGGCGCGGAACTACAATGAGCAGTTCTTC
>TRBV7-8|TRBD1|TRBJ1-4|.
CASSLTSFRDRAGKLFF
TGTGCCAGCAGCTTAACCTCCTTTAGAGACAGGGCGGGAAAACTGTTTTTT
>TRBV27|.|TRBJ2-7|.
CAGLDRTSYEQYF
TGTGCCGGCTTGGACAGAACCTCCTACGAGCAGTACTTC
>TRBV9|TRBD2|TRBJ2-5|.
CASSVGAGVESETQYF
TGTGCCAGCAGCGTAGGAGCGGGGGTAGAATCGGAGACCCAGTACTTC
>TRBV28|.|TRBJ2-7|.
CASIGQGPYEQYF
TGTGCCAGCATAGGCCAGGGTCCCTACGAGCAGTACTTC
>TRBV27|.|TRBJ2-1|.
CASSFHYVGVKDNEQFF
TGTGCCAGCAGTTTTCATTATGTCGGGGTTAAAGACAATGAGCAGTTCTTC
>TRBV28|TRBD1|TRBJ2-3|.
CASNLPGQGKATDTQYF
TGTGCCAGCAATCTACCAGGACAGGGGAAGGCCACAGATACGCAGTATTTT
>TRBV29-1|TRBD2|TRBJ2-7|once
CSAARTPVSGGYHEQYF
TGCAGCGCGGCCCGAACTCCAGTTAGCGGGGGGTATCACGAGCAGTACTTC
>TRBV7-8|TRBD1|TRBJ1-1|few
CASRPTGVVWTEAFF
TGTGCCAGCAGACCGACAGGGGTAGTGTGGACTGAAGCTTTCTTT
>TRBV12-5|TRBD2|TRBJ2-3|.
CASGWSTSGGAHTQYF
TGTGCTAGTGGTTGGTCTACTAGCGGGGGGGCCCATACGCAGTATTTT
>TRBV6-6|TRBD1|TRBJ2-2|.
CASSYSTGWGELFF
TGTGCCAGCAGTTACTCGACAGGGTGGGGGGAGCTGTTTTTT
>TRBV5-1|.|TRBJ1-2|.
CASSKPQDSQGYTF
TGCGCCAGCAGCAAACCACAGGATTCACAGGGCTACACCTTC
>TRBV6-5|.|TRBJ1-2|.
CASSLGGNYGYTF
TGTGCCAGCAGTCTGGGGGGGAACTATGGCTACACCTTC
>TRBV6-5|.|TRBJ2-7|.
CASSPGISYEQYF
TGTGCCAGCAGTCCAGGGATCTCCTACGAGCAGTACTTC
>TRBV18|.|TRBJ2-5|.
CASSRRGGETQYF
TGTGCCAGCTCTCGGCGAGGCGGAGAGACCCAGTACTTC
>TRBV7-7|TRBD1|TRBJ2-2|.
CASTPSGGTGELFF
TGTGCCAGCACCCCATCAGGGGGCACCGGGGAGCTGTTTTTT
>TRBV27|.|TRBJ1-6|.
CASSSKAIQGWYNSPLHF
TGTGCCAGCAGCTCGAAGGCTATCCAGGGCTGGTATAATTCACCCCTCCACTTT
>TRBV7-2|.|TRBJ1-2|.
CASSLALRSANYGYTF
TGTGCCAGCAGCTTAGCATTGAGGAGTGCTAACTATGGCTACACCTTC
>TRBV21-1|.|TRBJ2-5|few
CASNTTTGGFKKTQYF
TGTGCCAGCAATACTACGACAGGGGGTTTTAAGAAGACCCAGTACTTC
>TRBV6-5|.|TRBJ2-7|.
CASRRTVHYEQYF
TGTGCCAGCAGGCGGACAGTCCACTACGAGCAGTACTTC